This paragraph reports one T cell receptor (beta chain). Its specificity is not known. This record belongs to a study of OX40 agonist ivuxolimab in advanced cancers. Overall study findings and caveats: Low normalized T-cell clonal expansion was also seen in some nonresponders.

J was trimmed by 1 base and V by 0 bases; bases with no gene match: 4. The CDR3 has 17 amino acids. The germline V gene has CDR1 LNHNV and CDR2 YYDKDF (reference sequence). The method was immunoSEQ multiplex PCR; TCRdb's version includes in-frame clones alone and lacks a portion of them. The table lists fewer than 30,000 clones, about 86% of them singletons. This TCR came from an adult with an advanced solid tumor such as melanoma, head and neck, liver or kidney cancer. The chain uses TRBV15 and TRBJ2-2, with 8 bases that match TRBD2. This specimen was CD4+ or CD8+ T cells sorted from blood, taken in a trial of the OX40 agonist ivuxolimab. The DNA for the CDR3 is TGTGCCACCAGCAGAGATCGAACTAGCGGGAACACCGGGGAGCTGTTTTTT. This encodes CATSRDRTSGNTGELFF.